This T cell receptor beta chain appears in the sequencing data of a study of beta chain features in type 1 diabetes. Overall study: Patients looked much like healthy donors when it came to age, gender and cell yields.

On this clone: Its specificity is unknown.

Trimming removed 4 bases from V and 2 bases from J; junction bases left unmatched: 5. The CDR3 sequence is 15 residues long. Looked up from germline, CDR1 is MDHEN and CDR2 is SYDVKM. Every donor had blood drawn once into heparin, about 116 mL on average. Study results and caveats: Shortening that was moderate but significant affected the TCRB CDR3s of Type 1 diabetes patients in all four CD4+ subsets. VDJ junctions sequenced from type 1 diabetes patients showed fewer insertions and more deletions.

The sequenced template was cDNA made from the entire isolated RNA. Produced via immunoSEQ multiplex PCR; TCRdb's table is partial and in-frame only. The repertoire holds about 700,000 clones, with 13% as singletons. The source of this sequence is a man aged 18 to 29 with type 1 diabetes. This chain uses TRBV28 with TRBJ2-7, with 10 bases lining up with TRBD1. Sequencing input: naive CD4+ T cells from blood. CDR3 sequence (DNA): TGTGCCAGCAGTTCCCTGGACAGGGGGACCTACGAGCAGTACTTC. Translating gives CASSSLDRGTYEQYF.